The 26 T cell receptor beta chains below all came from one sample that was sequenced in a study of blood T cells in healthy people across ages. A sample-barcoded 5' primer and a J-beta primer mix were used in a second PCR of roughly 7 to 12 cycles. MiXCR, run by TCRdb on the 5' RACE reads, gives a single entry per CDR3 protein. The table records 950,000 to 1,200,000 distinct CDR3 sequences, 35% to 40% of them present only once. Sequencing input: blood. The receptors were gathered from a man in his late teens or twenties in good health.

The table lists this clonotype with a few counts. This chain joins TRBV6-6 and TRBJ2-7; 7 positions agree with TRBD2. The length of the CDR3 is 13 residues. The ends lost 11 bases at V and 4 bases at J; junction bases unmatched: 11. CDR1 is MNHNY, CDR2 SVGAGI, per germline (reference sequence). In DNA form, the CDR3 reads TGTGCCGGGGGGGAGGGAGGAGGGTACGAGCAGTACTTC. It specifies CAGGEGGGYEQYF.

Regarding this clonotype: A clone one base away is much larger, so this may be a read error. J is TRBJ2-7 and V is TRBV29-1, with 7 nucleotides matching TRBD1. Looked up from germline, CDR1 is SQVTM and CDR2 is ANQGSEA. With 4 bases clipped from V and 7 bases from J, the junction kept 13 bases outside the gene matches. The CDR3 covers 14 residues. Written as DNA, the CDR3 is TGCAGCGTTGCCCCAGGGGGTACGAAGAATGAGCAGTACTTC. Its protein is CSVAPGGTKNEQYF.

The rearrangement joins TRBV9 to TRBJ2-5, with a weak D call TRBD1 (6 bases). Looked up from germline, CDR1 is SGDLS and CDR2 is YYNGEE. Trimming cost V 3 bases and J 4 bases, with 10 bases left between them. This CDR3 has 13 amino acids. For the CDR3, the DNA is TGTGCCAGCAGCGCACAGGGTGGAGAGACCCAGTACTTC. Its protein is CASSAQGGETQYF.

J is TRBJ2-3 and V is TRBV4-3; TRBD2 matches at 13 bases. Germline loops: CDR1 LGHNA, CDR2 YSLEER. V shed 4 bases and J 2 bases; nucleotides not matched to a gene: 18. This CDR3 has 21 residues. CDR3 nucleotide sequence: TGCGCCAGCAGCCTATCCCCGGGACTAGCGGGGAAGAACTCACACACAGATACGCAGTATTTT. Its protein product is CASSLSPGLAGKNSHTDTQYF.

This clonotype was seen only a few times. The chain uses TRBV7-2 and TRBJ2-7; 7 bases agree with TRBD2. With V trimmed by 5 bases and J by 2 bases, 12 bases remained unmatched. Germline CDR1 reads SGHTA; CDR2 reads FQGNSA. The CDR3 sequence is 16 residues long. Here the CDR3 reads CASSGSRGELTYEQYF. The CDR3 DNA reads TGTGCCAGCAGCGGGTCTCGGGGGGAGCTGACCTACGAGCAGTACTTC.

Of note for this clonotype: This may come from a read error, since a much larger clone is one base off. The rearrangement uses TRBV29-1 and TRBJ1-2, with D possibly TRBD1 on 5 matching bases. Per germline, CDR1 SQVTM and CDR2 ANQGSEA. The CDR3 covers 12 residues. The V end was cut by 5 bases, the J end by 9 bases, with 16 bases between. The DNA for the CDR3 is TGCAGCGTTCCTGGCAGGGAAAAGAGCTACACCTTC. Encoded protein: CSVPGREKSYTF. Variable domain in full (rest from reference TRBV29-1 and TRBJ1-2): SAVISQKPSRDICQRGTSLTIQCQVDSQVTMMFWYRQQPGQSLTLIATANQGSEATYESGFVIDKFPISRPNLTFSTLTVSNMSPEDSSIYLCSVPGREKSYTFGSGTRLTVV.

The rearrangement joins TRBV5-1 to TRBJ2-2; TRBD1 matches 7 bases. The CDR3 loop spans 16 amino acids. Germline V lookup: CDR1 SGHRS, CDR2 YFSETQ. With V trimmed by 3 bases and J by 6 bases, 11 bases remained unmatched. The CDR3: CASSSGQISTAGELFF. The CDR3 bases are TGCGCCAGCAGCTCGGGACAGATTAGTACGGCCGGGGAGCTGTTTTTT. The whole variable domain, filled in from reference TRBV5-1 and TRBJ2-2, reads KAGVTQTPRYLIKTRGQQVTLSCSPISGHRSVSWYQQTPGQGLQFLFEYFSETQRNKGNFPGRFSGRQFSNSRSEMNVSTLELGDSALYLCASSSGQISTAGELFFGEGSRLTVL.

Many counts were recorded for this clonotype. The V call is TRBV4-1, the J call TRBJ2-7; D remains unclear. Germline-derived CDR1 and CDR2 are MGHRA and YSYEKL. Trimming pared 2 bases from V and 3 bases from J, leaving 17 bases between. CDR3 length equals 16 residues. CDR3 protein: CASSQPGDSGVYEQYF. The CDR3 nucleotides are TGCGCCAGCAGCCAACCCGGAGATAGTGGGGTCTACGAGCAGTACTTC.

The V and J genes are TRBV20-1 and TRBJ1-5; D call uncertain. The CDR3 spans 14 residues. Germline assignment: CDR1 DFQATT and CDR2 SNEGSKA (reference sequence). The germline V and J ends were trimmed by 3 bases and 3 bases, with 12 bases remaining between them. The CDR3 is CSARGQNYNQPQHF. CDR3 sequence (DNA): TGCAGTGCTAGGGGTCAGAACTACAATCAGCCCCAGCATTTT.

The chain recombines TRBV9 with TRBJ2-3; D gene ambiguous. The CDR3 consists of 15 residues. V was shortened by 0 bases and J by 7 bases, with 15 bases between the two germline ends. Germline-derived CDR1 and CDR2 are SGDLS and YYNGEE. The CDR3 sequence is CASSVATKLANTQYF. The CDR3 DNA reads as TGTGCCAGCAGCGTAGCTACGAAGTTGGCAAATACGCAGTATTTT.

Note on this clonotype: This could be a read error, since a much larger clone is one nucleotide away. The CDR3 sequence is CAISLVSPPDTQYF. CDR3 DNA sequence: TGCGCCATCAGCTTGGTCAGCCCCCCAGATACGCAGTATTTT. The rearrangement links TRBV5-1 to TRBJ2-3; no reliable D call. Per the germline V gene, CDR1 is SGHRS and CDR2 is YFSETQ. This CDR3 comprises 14 residues. Full variable domain (remainder filled in from reference TRBV5-1 and TRBJ2-3): KAGVTQTPRYLIKTRGQQVTLSCSPISGHRSVSWYQQTPGQGLQFLFEYFSETQRNKGNFPGRFSGRQFSNSRSEMNVSTLELGDSALYLCAISLVSPPDTQYFGPGTRLTVL.

The V and J genes are TRBV7-2 and TRBJ1-4; D call uncertain. The CDR3 sequence is 13 residues long. CDR1 is SGHTA, CDR2 FQGNSA, per germline. V dropped 4 bases and J dropped 5 bases, with 8 bases sitting between them. The CDR3: CASSYDLNEKLFF. The CDR3 DNA sequence: TGTGCCAGCAGCTACGACTTGAATGAAAAACTGTTTTTT.

This clonotype was seen more than once but under ten times. The chain is built from TRBV3-1 and TRBJ1-1; maybe TRBD1 (5 bases). The CDR3 is 14 residues long. CDR1 LGHDT and CDR2 YNNKEL come from the germline V gene (reference sequence). V was pared by 3 bases and J by 3 bases, with 11 bases between. The CDR3 sequence is CASSHVGGDTEAFF. The CDR3 nucleotides are TGTGCCAGCAGCCATGTGGGGGGGGACACTGAAGCTTTCTTT.

In this sample, this clonotype turned up a few times. The gene calls are TRBV2 and TRBJ2-3; 7 nucleotides agree with TRBD2. With 3 bases clipped from V and 5 bases from J, the junction kept 8 bases outside the gene matches. Looked up from germline, CDR1 is SNHLY and CDR2 is FYNNEI. The CDR3 runs to 15 residues. CDR3 coding DNA: TGTGCCAGCAGTGAGAGGGACTACGGGAGAGATACGCAGTATTTT. It encodes CASSERDYGRDTQYF.

This clonotype was counted a few times. The J gene is TRBJ1-5, the V gene TRBV21-1. TRBV21-1 is described as a pseudogene. CDR3 length: 15 residues. The CDR3 sequence: CASSGRIFSNQPQHF. DNA of the CDR3: TGTGCCAGCAGTGGCAGAATCTTTAGCAATCAGCCCCAGCATTTT.

V gene TRBV29-1 combines with J gene TRBJ2-1, with TRBD2 matching 9 bases. From germline, CDR1 is SQVTM and CDR2 ANQGSEA. Losses at the gene ends were 6 bases for V and 6 bases for J; bases not matched to a gene: 21. The CDR3 spans 18 residues. The CDR3 loop is CSVQGIVITSGYPNEQFF. In DNA, the CDR3 is TGCAGCGTACAGGGTATAGTCATCACTAGCGGGTATCCCAATGAGCAGTTCTTC.

Many counts were recorded for this clonotype. The rearrangement joins TRBV7-6 to TRBJ1-1; D gene unclear. Per the germline V gene, CDR1 is SGHVS and CDR2 is FNYEAQ. V lost 1 base to trimming and J lost 6 bases, with 12 bases between them. The CDR3 is 14 amino acids. CDR3 in DNA: TGTGCCAGCAGCTTAGTCATCAGAATCTCTGAAGCTTTCTTT. This codes for CASSLVIRISEAFF.

This chain uses TRBV9 with TRBJ2-5, with a possible D match to TRBD2 (6 bases). Germline assignment: CDR1 SGDLS and CDR2 YYNGEE. The CDR3 consists of 14 residues. The V and J ends lost 0 bases and 0 bases respectively, with 6 bases between them. Here the CDR3 reads CASSVGDYQETQYF. Here the CDR3 DNA reads TGTGCCAGCAGCGTAGGGGACTACCAAGAGACCCAGTACTTC.

This chain joins TRBV2 and TRBJ2-7, with a tentative D call TRBD2 (6 bases). The V end was cut by 7 bases, the J end by 5 bases, with 12 bases between. The CDR3 extends over 12 amino acids. The germline CDR1 and CDR2 sequences are SNHLY and FYNNEI. The CDR3 DNA reads TGTGCCAGCACACAGACTAGAGACGAGCAGTACTTC. Translating gives CASTQTRDEQYF.

This clonotype showed up just a few times. The gene calls are TRBV29-1 and TRBJ1-2; D not resolved. The germline gives CDR1 SQVTM, CDR2 ANQGSEA. The CDR3 totals 12 residues. Deletions cut 4 bases from V and 0 bases from J, with 6 bases between. CDR3 in amino acids: CSVVGTNYGYTF. CDR3 DNA sequence: TGCAGCGTTGTGGGGACTAACTATGGCTACACCTTC.

The chain has TRBV28 and TRBJ1-4; TRBD1 matches 7 bases. J lost 8 bases, V lost 5 bases, and 8 bases had no gene match. Germline V gene data show CDR1 as MDHEN and CDR2 as SYDVKM. The CDR3 sequence is 14 residues long. The CDR3 DNA sequence: TGTGCCAGCAGTCCCCCACAGGACAGGGAAAAACTGTTTTTT. Translating gives CASSPPQDREKLFF.

J is TRBJ1-5 and V is TRBV15, with D tentatively TRBD1 (5 bases). Germline V lookup: CDR1 LNHNV, CDR2 YYDKDF (reference sequence). The CDR3 spans 16 residues. Deletions cut 0 bases from V and 2 bases from J, with 11 bases between. The CDR3 coding sequence is TGTGCCACCAGCAGAGATACGGGGGTTGGCAATCAGCCCCAGCATTTT. This sequence encodes CATSRDTGVGNQPQHF.

The sample holds a few counts of this clonotype. This chain uses TRBV12-3 or TRBV12-4 with TRBJ2-2; tentative D call: TRBD2 (5 bases). The V end was cut by 2 bases, the J end by 6 bases, with 7 bases between. The CDR3 is 13 residues long. The CDR3 sequence is CASSLSRAGELFF. As DNA, the CDR3 is TGTGCCAGCAGTTTATCGCGGGCCGGGGAGCTGTTTTTT.

This clonotype came up a few times. This rearrangement joins TRBV18 to TRBJ1-1, with D possibly TRBD1 on 6 matching bases. V shed 6 bases and J shed 1 base, with 12 bases lying between them. This CDR3 has 14 residues. The germline gives CDR1 KGHSH, CDR2 LQKENI. CDR3 bases: TGTGCCAGCTCGACGGCACAGGGGAACACTGAAGCTTTCTTT. Translation: CASSTAQGNTEAFF.

This clonotype occurred once. V and J are TRBV6-5 and TRBJ2-7, with a tentative D call TRBD2 (5 bases). CDR3 size: 14 residues. Germline V lookup: CDR1 MNHEY, CDR2 SVGAGI. Trimming pared 0 bases from V and 7 bases from J, leaving 13 bases between. The CDR3 reads CASSYSRRSNEQYF. CDR3 sequence (DNA): TGTGCCAGCAGTTACTCGAGGAGGAGTAATGAGCAGTACTTC.

The chain is built from TRBV12-3 or TRBV12-4 and TRBJ1-6; TRBD1 matches at 9 bases. J gave up 7 bases and V 3 bases, and 4 bases lay outside the gene matches. The CDR3 runs to 15 residues. In DNA, the CDR3 is TGTGCCAGCAGTTTGGCCGGGACAGGGAATTCACCCCTCCACTTT. It translates to CASSLAGTGNSPLHF.